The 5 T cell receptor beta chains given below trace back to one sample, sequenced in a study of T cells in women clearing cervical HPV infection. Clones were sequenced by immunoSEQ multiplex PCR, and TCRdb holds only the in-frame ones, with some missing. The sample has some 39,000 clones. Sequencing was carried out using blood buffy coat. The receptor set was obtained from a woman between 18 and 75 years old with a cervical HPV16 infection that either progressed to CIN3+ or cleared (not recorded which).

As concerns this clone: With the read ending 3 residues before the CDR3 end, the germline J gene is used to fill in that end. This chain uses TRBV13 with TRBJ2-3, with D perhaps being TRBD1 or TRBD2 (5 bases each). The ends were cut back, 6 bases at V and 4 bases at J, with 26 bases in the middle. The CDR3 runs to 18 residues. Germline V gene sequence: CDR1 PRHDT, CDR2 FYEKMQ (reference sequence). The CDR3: CASSSSTSGQRGADTQYF. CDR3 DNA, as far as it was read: TGTGCCAGCAGTTCCTCTACGTCCGGACAAAGAGGGGCAGATACG.

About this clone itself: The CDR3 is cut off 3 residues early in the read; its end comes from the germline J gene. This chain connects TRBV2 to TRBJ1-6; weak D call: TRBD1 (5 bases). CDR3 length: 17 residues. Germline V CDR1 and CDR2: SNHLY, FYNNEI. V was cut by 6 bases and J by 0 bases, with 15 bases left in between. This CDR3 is CASSAGPWSSYNSPLHF. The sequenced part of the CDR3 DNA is TGTGCCAGCAGCGCGGGGCCCTGGAGCTCCTATAATTCACCC.

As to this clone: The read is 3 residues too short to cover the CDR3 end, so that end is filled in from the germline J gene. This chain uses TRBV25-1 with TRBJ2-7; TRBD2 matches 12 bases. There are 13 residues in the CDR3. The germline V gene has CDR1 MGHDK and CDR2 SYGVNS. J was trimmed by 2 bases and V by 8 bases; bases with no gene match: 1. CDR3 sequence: CASGLAGTYEQYF. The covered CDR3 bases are TGTGCCAGCGGACTAGCGGGAACCTACGAG.

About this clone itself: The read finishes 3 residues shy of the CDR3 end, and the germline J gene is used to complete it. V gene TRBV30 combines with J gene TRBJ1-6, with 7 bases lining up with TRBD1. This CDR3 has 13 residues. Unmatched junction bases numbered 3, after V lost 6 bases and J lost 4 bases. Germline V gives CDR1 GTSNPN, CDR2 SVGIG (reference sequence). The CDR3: CACRGEYNSPLHF. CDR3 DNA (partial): TGTGCCTGCAGGGGGGAATATAATTCACCC.

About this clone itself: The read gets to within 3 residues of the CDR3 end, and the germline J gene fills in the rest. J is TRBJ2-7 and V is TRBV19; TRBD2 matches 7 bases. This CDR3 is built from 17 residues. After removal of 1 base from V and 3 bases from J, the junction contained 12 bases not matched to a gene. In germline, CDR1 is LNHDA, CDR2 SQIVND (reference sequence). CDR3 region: CASSIVWGGRDYYEQYF. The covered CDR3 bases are TGTGCCAGTAGTATAGTTTGGGGGGGAAGGGACTACTACGAG.